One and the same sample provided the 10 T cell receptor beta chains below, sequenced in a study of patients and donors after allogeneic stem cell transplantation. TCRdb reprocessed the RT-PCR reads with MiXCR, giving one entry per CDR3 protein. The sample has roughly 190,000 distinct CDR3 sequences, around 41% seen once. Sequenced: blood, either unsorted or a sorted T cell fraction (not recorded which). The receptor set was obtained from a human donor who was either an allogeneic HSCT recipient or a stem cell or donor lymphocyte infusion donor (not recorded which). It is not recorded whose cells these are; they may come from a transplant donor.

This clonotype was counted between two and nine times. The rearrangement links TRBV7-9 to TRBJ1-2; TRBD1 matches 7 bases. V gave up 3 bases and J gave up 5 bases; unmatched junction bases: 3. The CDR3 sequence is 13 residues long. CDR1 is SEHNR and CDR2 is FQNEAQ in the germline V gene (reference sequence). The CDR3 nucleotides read TGTGCCAGCAGCTTGGGACAGTTATATGGCTACACCTTC. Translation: CASSLGQLYGYTF.

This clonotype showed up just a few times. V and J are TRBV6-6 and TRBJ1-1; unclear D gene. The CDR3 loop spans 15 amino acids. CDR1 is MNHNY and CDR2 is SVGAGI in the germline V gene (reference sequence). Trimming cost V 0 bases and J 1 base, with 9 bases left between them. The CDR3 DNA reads TGTGCCAGCAGTTACTCGAGTAAGGGGAACACTGAAGCTTTCTTT. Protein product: CASSYSSKGNTEAFF.

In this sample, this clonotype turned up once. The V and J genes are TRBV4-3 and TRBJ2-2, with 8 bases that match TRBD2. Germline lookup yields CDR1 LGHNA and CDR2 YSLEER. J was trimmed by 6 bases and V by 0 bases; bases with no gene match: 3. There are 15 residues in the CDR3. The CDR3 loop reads CASSQDGRAPGELFF. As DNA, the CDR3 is TGCGCCAGCAGCCAAGACGGGAGGGCCCCCGGGGAGCTGTTTTTT.

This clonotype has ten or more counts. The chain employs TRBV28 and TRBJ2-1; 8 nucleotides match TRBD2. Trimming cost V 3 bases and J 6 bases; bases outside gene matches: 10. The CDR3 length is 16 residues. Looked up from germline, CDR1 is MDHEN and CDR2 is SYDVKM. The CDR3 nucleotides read TGTGCCAGCAGTTTTTTTGGGCTAGCGGGTGGCAATGAGCAGTTCTTC. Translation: CASSFFGLAGGNEQFF.

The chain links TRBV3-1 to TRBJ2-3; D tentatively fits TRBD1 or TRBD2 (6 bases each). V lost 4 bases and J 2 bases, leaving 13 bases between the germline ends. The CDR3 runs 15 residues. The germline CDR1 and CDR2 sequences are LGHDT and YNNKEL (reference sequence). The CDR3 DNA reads TGTGCCAGCAGCCCCTTAGGGGGGAACACAGATACGCAGTATTTT. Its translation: CASSPLGGNTDTQYF.

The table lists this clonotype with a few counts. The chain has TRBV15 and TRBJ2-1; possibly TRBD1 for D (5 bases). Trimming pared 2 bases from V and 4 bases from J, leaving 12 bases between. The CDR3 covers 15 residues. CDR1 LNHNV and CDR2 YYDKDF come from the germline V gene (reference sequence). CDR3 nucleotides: TGTGCCACCAGCAGAATTCCGCAGGGATACAATGAGCAGTTCTTC. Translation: CATSRIPQGYNEQFF.

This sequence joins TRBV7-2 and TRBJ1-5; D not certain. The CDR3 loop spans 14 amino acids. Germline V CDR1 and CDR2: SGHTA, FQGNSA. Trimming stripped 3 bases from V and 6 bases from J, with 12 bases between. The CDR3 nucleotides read TGTGCCAGCAGCTTTGACCTGGGTAGTCAGCCCCAGCATTTT. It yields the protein CASSFDLGSQPQHF.

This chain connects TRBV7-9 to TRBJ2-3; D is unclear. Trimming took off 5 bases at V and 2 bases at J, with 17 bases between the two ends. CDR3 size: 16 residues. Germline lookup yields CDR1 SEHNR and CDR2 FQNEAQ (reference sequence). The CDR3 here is CASSPSSARPTDTQYF. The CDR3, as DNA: TGTGCCAGCAGCCCTTCCTCAGCGCGGCCCACAGATACGCAGTATTTT.

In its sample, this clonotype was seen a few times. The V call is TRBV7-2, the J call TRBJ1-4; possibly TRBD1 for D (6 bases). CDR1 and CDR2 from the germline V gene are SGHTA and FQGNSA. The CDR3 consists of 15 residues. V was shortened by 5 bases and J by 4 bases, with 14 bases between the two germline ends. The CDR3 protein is CASSRSDSFNEKLFF. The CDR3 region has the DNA TGTGCCAGCAGCCGATCGGACAGCTTTAATGAAAAACTGTTTTTT.

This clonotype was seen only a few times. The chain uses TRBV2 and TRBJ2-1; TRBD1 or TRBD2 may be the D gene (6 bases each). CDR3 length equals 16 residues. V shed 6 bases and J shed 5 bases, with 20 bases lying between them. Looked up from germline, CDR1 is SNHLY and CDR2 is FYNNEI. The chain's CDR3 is CASSQLGGLGDNEQFF. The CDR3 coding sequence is TGTGCCAGCAGCCAACTCGGGGGCCTAGGGGACAATGAGCAGTTCTTC. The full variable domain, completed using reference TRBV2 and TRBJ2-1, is EPEVTQTPSHQVTQMGQEVILRCVPISNHLYFYWYRQILGQKVEFLVSFYNNEISEKSEIFDDQFSVERPDGSNFTLKIRSTKLEDSAMYFCASSQLGGLGDNEQFFGPGTRLTVL.